This section outlines one T cell receptor beta chain sequence together with its context. Original data processing: Estimated nucleated cell counts came from reference gene primer amplification. Assay: immunoSEQ multiplex PCR; the TCRdb copy retains only in-frame clones and omits some. V and J calls and clone size are those listed in that table; D and trimming were worked out from the DNA. The sample records some 180,000 clones, about 86% being singletons. The entry originates in a study of blood T cell repertoires in COVID-19. Study as a whole: From T cells, B-cell-depleted T cells, or PBMCs came the material, which was cDNA or gDNA.

This TCR came from a man aged 65 to 79 with active or convalescent COVID-19. Sequencing was done on a sample of peripheral blood.

The CDR3 reads CSVGLNLRGYGYTF. The CDR3 DNA follows: TGCAGCGTTGGTCTAAATCTAAGGGGCTATGGCTACACCTTC. The chain employs TRBV29-1 and TRBJ1-2; TRBD1 might be the D (5 bases). The CDR3 covers 14 residues. Trimming took off 4 bases at V and 4 bases at J, with 16 bases between the two ends. Germline V lookup: CDR1 SQVTM, CDR2 ANQGSEA.